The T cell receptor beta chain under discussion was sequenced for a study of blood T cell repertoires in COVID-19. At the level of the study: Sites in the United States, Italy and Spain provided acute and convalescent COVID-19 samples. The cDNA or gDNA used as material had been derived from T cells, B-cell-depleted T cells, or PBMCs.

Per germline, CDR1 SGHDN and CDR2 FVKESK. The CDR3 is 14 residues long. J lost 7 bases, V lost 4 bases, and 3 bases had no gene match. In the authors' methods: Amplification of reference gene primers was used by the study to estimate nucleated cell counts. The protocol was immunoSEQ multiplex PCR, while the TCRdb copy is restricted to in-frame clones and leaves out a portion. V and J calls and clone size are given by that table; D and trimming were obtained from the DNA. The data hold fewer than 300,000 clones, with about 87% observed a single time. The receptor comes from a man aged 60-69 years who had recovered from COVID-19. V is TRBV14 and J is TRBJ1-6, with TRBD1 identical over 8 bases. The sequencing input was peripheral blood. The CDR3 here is CASSPRTGNSPLHF. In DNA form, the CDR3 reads TGTGCCAGCAGCCCTAGGACAGGGAATTCACCCCTCCACTTT.